These 10 T cell receptor beta chains were sequenced from one sample in a study of blood T cell repertoires in COVID-19. Sequenced by immunoSEQ multiplex PCR; TCRdb stores in-frame clones only, minus some. The table has 200,000 to 300,000 clones, approximately 85% seen once; the top ten hold approximately 9%. Material: PBMCs or T cells enriched from blood (not recorded which). These receptors originate from a woman aged 50 to 65 with acute COVID-19.

The rearrangement joins TRBV3-1 (or the pseudogene TRBV3-2) to TRBJ1-6; 8 bases align to TRBD1. Per germline, CDR1 LGHDT and CDR2 YNNKEL (reference sequence). The ends lost 4 bases at V and 11 bases at J; junction bases unmatched: 10. The CDR3 runs to 15 residues. CDR3 in amino acids: CASSRSPQGAAPLHF. The CDR3 DNA reads as TGTGCCAGCAGCCGATCTCCTCAGGGGGCCGCACCCCTCCACTTT.

V is TRBV6-2 or TRBV6-3 and J is TRBJ1-5; D may be TRBD1 (5 bases). Germline CDR1 MNHEY, CDR2 SVGEGT. The CDR3 is made up of 13 amino acids. Trimming left V 2 bases short and J 4 bases short, with 6 bases between. This CDR3 is CASSYAGNQPQHF. The CDR3 DNA follows: TGTGCCAGCAGTTACGCAGGGAATCAGCCCCAGCATTTT.

This rearrangement joins TRBV27 to TRBJ1-4; 9 bases fit TRBD1. CDR3 length equals 14 residues. V shed 6 bases, J shed 7 bases, and the junction held 6 bases outside the gene matches. Germline-derived CDR1 and CDR2 are MNHEY and SMNVEV (reference sequence). The CDR3 DNA reads as TGTGCCAGCAGGGGGACAGGGCTGGGTGAAAAACTGTTTTTT. This translates into CASRGTGLGEKLFF. The full variable domain, rest sourced from reference TRBV27 and TRBJ1-4, is EAQVTQNPRYLITVTGKKLTVTCSQNMNHEYMSWYRQDPGLGLRQIYYSMNVEVTDKGDVPEGYKVSRKEKRNFPLILESPSPNQTSLYFCASRGTGLGEKLFFGSGTQLSVL.

V is TRBV12-5 and J is TRBJ2-1, with 13 positions matching TRBD2. V shed 1 base, J shed 6 bases, and the junction held 9 bases outside the gene matches. Per germline, CDR1 LGHNT and CDR2 FRNRAP. The CDR3 is made up of 18 amino acids. CDR3 DNA sequence: TGTGCTAGTGGTTTGGGACTCGGGACTAGCGGGGATTTCAATGAGCAGTTCTTC. This sequence encodes CASGLGLGTSGDFNEQFF.

This chain links TRBV21-1 with TRBJ1-2. TRBV21-1 is an annotated pseudogene. The CDR3 is 13 residues long. In DNA form, the CDR3 reads TGTGCCAGCAGCCCCCGACGAGCGGATGGCTACACCTTC. Translated, it gives CASSPRRADGYTF.

In its sample, this clone was seen a few times. The chain carries TRBV9 and TRBJ2-7, with 11 bases fitting TRBD2. After removal of 0 bases from V and 2 bases from J, the junction contained 10 bases not matched to a gene. CDR3 size: 18 residues. Germline lookup yields CDR1 SGDLS and CDR2 YYNGEE. The CDR3 coding sequence is TGTGCCAGCAGCGTAGCGGCGACTAGCGGGATGGGGCCCTACGAGCAGTACTTC. It translates to CASSVAATSGMGPYEQYF. The full variable domain, rest sourced from reference TRBV9 and TRBJ2-7, is DSGVTQTPKHLITATGQRVTLRCSPRSGDLSVYWYQQSLDQGLQFLIQYYNGEERAKGNILERFSAQQFPDLHSELNLSSLELGDSALYFCASSVAATSGMGPYEQYFGPGTRLTVT.

The chain recombines TRBV10-3 with TRBJ1-1; 10 nucleotides line up with TRBD1. Germline-derived CDR1 and CDR2 are ENHRY and SYGVKD. The CDR3 covers 13 residues. V lost 10 bases to trimming and J lost 2 bases; unmatched junction nucleotides: 4. CDR3 sequence reads: CATRDRGNTEAFF. As DNA, the CDR3 is TGTGCCACCAGGGACAGGGGTAACACTGAAGCTTTCTTT.

The genes are TRBV6-5 and TRBJ1-1; D remains ambiguous. With 6 bases removed from V and 1 base from J, the gap between germline ends came to 9 bases. Germline CDR1 MNHEY, CDR2 SVGAGI. The CDR3 extends over 13 amino acids. CDR3 in amino acids: CASSKPPNTEAFF. As DNA, the CDR3 is TGTGCCAGCAGCAAGCCCCCGAACACTGAAGCTTTCTTT.

This sequence joins TRBV19 and TRBJ1-5, with D perhaps matching TRBD1 (6 bases). The V and J ends lost 6 bases and 5 bases respectively, with 20 bases between them. Germline values: CDR1 LNHDA, CDR2 SQIVND (reference sequence). The length of the CDR3 is 16 residues. The CDR3 spells CASSQGQGTPYQPQHF. The CDR3 DNA is TGTGCCAGTAGCCAGGGCCAGGGGACCCCCTATCAGCCCCAGCATTTT.

This clone was seen only a few times. This chain uses TRBV4-3 with TRBJ1-2; D remains unclear. Trimming cost V 5 bases and J 0 bases, with 13 bases left between them. This CDR3 has 15 amino acids. Germline CDR1 reads LGHNA; CDR2 reads YSLEER. The CDR3 protein is CASSSELVANYGYTF. CDR3 DNA: TGCGCCAGCAGCTCCGAGCTGGTCGCTAACTATGGCTACACCTTC.